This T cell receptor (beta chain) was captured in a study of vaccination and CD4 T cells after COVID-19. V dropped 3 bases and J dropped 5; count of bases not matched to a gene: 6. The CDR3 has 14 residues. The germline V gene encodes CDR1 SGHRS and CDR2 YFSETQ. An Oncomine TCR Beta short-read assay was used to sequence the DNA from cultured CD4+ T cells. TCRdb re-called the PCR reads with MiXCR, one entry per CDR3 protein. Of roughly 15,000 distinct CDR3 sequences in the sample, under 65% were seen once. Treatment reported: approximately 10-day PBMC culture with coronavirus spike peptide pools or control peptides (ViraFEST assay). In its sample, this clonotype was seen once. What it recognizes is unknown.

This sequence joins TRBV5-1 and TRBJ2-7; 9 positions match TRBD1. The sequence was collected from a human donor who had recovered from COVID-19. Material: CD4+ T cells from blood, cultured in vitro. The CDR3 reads CASSSGDRAHEQYF. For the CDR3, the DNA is TGCGCCAGCAGCTCAGGGGACAGGGCCCACGAGCAGTACTTC.